A single sample is the source of the 32 T cell receptor beta chains below, sequenced in a study of T cell changes during pregnancy in multiple sclerosis. Method: immunoSEQ multiplex PCR; TCRdb's copy keeps in-frame clones and lacks some. The sample lists approximately 37,000 clones; roughly 90% were seen once. Source: CD8+ T cells from peripheral blood mononuclear cells, taken in the first trimester of pregnancy. All receptors come from a female donor with multiple sclerosis, enrolled in a pregnancy study.

The rearrangement links TRBV13 to TRBJ1-2, with D possibly TRBD1 on 5 matching bases. Trimming left V 3 bases short and J 4 bases short, with 18 bases between. This CDR3 spans 16 amino acids. Looked up from germline, CDR1 is PRHDT and CDR2 is FYEKMQ (reference sequence). The CDR3 DNA is TGTGCCAGCAGCTTCGATTCGGCAGGGAGGACCTATGGCTACACCTTC. As protein: CASSFDSAGRTYGYTF.

The rearrangement uses TRBV19 and TRBJ2-7; TRBD2 matches at 9 bases. This CDR3 region has 16 residues. Unmatched junction bases numbered 16, after V lost 6 bases and J lost 7 bases. Germline-derived CDR1 and CDR2 are LNHDA and SQIVND (reference sequence). The chain's CDR3 is CASSLRRLAGPGEQYF. CDR3 nucleotide sequence: TGTGCCAGTAGCCTCCGCAGGCTAGCGGGGCCGGGGGAGCAGTACTTC.

The J gene is TRBJ1-2, the V gene TRBV7-9, with D unresolved. Germline CDR1 reads SEHNR; CDR2 reads FQNEAQ (reference sequence). The CDR3 runs 13 residues. V was clipped by 3 bases and J by 6 bases, with 11 bases between them. Here the CDR3 DNA reads TGTGCCAGCAGCTTTACAGAACAGAATGGCTACACCTTC. Amino acid sequence: CASSFTEQNGYTF.

This clone showed up just once. The chain joins TRBV7-3 to TRBJ1-1, with D unclear. The V end was cut by 3 bases, the J end by 4 bases, with 9 bases between. Germline loops: CDR1 SGHTA, CDR2 FQGTGA. This CDR3 region has 13 residues. The CDR3 DNA reads TGTGCCAGCAGCTTGCCGGGGATCACTGAAGCTTTCTTT. Amino acids: CASSLPGITEAFF. Drawing the rest from reference TRBV7-3 and TRBJ1-1, the complete variable domain is GAGVSQTPSNKVTEKGKYVELRCDPISGHTALYWYRQSLGQGPEFLIYFQGTGAADDSGLPNDRFFAVRPEGSVSTLKIQRTERGDSAVYLCASSLPGITEAFFGQGTRLTVV.

The chain recombines TRBV6-1 with TRBJ1-3; D is unclear. V was cut by 1 base and J by 1 base, with 5 bases left in between. Per the germline V gene, CDR1 is MNHNS and CDR2 is SASEGT. The CDR3 extends over 14 amino acids. The chain's CDR3 is CASSEGGSGNTIYF. CDR3 sequence (DNA): TGTGCCAGCAGTGAAGGAGGTTCTGGAAACACCATATATTTT.

The chain couples TRBV5-4 to TRBJ1-1, with 10 bases fitting TRBD1. The junction had 9 bases not matched to a gene; V was cut back by 6 bases and J by 10 bases. Per germline, CDR1 SGHNT and CDR2 YYREEE (reference sequence). This CDR3 is built from 13 residues. CDR3 nucleotides: TGTGCCAGCACCCCCGGGACAGGGGTTAGAGCTTTCTTT. It encodes CASTPGTGVRAFF.

The chain couples TRBV14 to TRBJ2-3; D perhaps matches TRBD2 (5 bases). In germline, CDR1 is SGHDN, CDR2 FVKESK. Trimming cost V 1 base and J 6 bases, with 5 bases left between them. The CDR3 is 12 residues long. CDR3 nucleotide sequence: TGTGCCAGCAGCCAAGGCGGGGATACGCAGTATTTT. Its protein is CASSQGGDTQYF. Drawing the rest from reference TRBV14 and TRBJ2-3, the complete variable domain is EAGVTQFPSHSVIEKGQTVTLRCDPISGHDNLYWYRRVMGKEIKFLLHFVKESKQDESGMPNNRFLAERTGGTYSTLKVQPAELEDSGVYFCASSQGGDTQYFGPGTRLTVL.

The rearrangement joins TRBV11-3 to TRBJ2-1; 8 bases line up with TRBD2. CDR1 is SGHNT, CDR2 YENEEA, per germline. This CDR3 region has 17 residues. V shed 1 base, J shed 7 bases, and the junction held 12 bases outside the gene matches. The CDR3 DNA follows: TGTGCCAGCAGCTTAGCCCCCGGGACTAGTTTCGGGAATGAGCAGTTCTTC. It encodes CASSLAPGTSFGNEQFF.

This clone was detected a few times. The CDR3 sequence is CAISRQRNTEAFF. CDR3 in DNA: TGTGCCATCAGTCGACAGAGGAACACTGAAGCTTTCTTT. The chain couples TRBV10-3 to TRBJ1-1; D might be TRBD1 (5 bases). The V end was cut by 5 bases, the J end by 1 base, with 8 bases between. Germline V gene data show CDR1 as ENHRY and CDR2 as SYGVKD. The CDR3 loop spans 13 amino acids.

This clone has just a few counts. The chain is built from TRBV4-3 and TRBJ2-2; 8 nucleotides align to TRBD1. The CDR3 covers 15 residues. The germline V gene encodes CDR1 LGHNA and CDR2 YSLEER. The junction had 4 bases not matched to a gene; V was cut back by 1 base and J by 6 bases. The CDR3 bases are TGCGCCAGCAGCCAAGTATCAGGGGGCCCCGGGGAGCTGTTTTTT. Translation gives CASSQVSGGPGELFF.

The CDR3 DNA reads TGTGCCAGTAGTATGGGGGGGGACTACAATGAGCAGTTCTTC. Protein sequence: CASSMGGDYNEQFF. The chain couples TRBV19 to TRBJ2-1; 7 bases line up with TRBD2. The J segment lost 3 bases and the V segment lost 3 bases, leaving 2 bases of the junction unmatched. Germline assignment: CDR1 LNHDA and CDR2 SQIVND (reference sequence). The CDR3 sequence is 14 residues long.

The chain has TRBV29-1 and TRBJ1-5, with D possibly matching TRBD1 (6 bases). The V and J ends lost 4 bases and 2 bases respectively, with 12 bases between them. The CDR3 spans 14 residues. The V gene's germline CDR1 is SQVTM and CDR2 ANQGSEA. The CDR3 reads CSVAEGGGNQPQHF. DNA of the CDR3: TGCAGCGTTGCGGAGGGGGGGGGCAATCAGCCCCAGCATTTT.

The chain employs TRBV13 and TRBJ2-3; TRBD2 matches 10 bases. Germline lookup yields CDR1 PRHDT and CDR2 FYEKMQ (reference sequence). The CDR3 has 16 residues. V dropped 5 bases and J dropped 0; count of bases not matched to a gene: 5. The CDR3 loop reads CASSTGLAVSTDTQYF. In nucleotides, the CDR3 is TGTGCCAGCAGCACAGGACTAGCGGTAAGCACAGATACGCAGTATTTT. The full variable domain, its missing parts supplied by reference TRBV13 and TRBJ2-3, is AAGVIQSPRHLIKEKRETATLKCYPIPRHDTVYWYQQGPGQDPQFLISFYEKMQSDKGSIPDRFSAQQFSDYHSELNMSSLELGDSALYFCASSTGLAVSTDTQYFGPGTRLTVL.

J is TRBJ1-1 and V is TRBV11-2, with D unresolved. V lost 4 bases to trimming and J lost 1 base, with 7 bases between them. From germline, CDR1 is SGHAT and CDR2 FQNNGV. The CDR3 has 13 amino acids. Here the CDR3 reads CASSSGRNTEAFF. Here the CDR3 DNA reads TGTGCCAGCAGCTCTGGGAGGAACACTGAAGCTTTCTTT.

V gene TRBV5-5 combines with J gene TRBJ2-3; the match to TRBD1 covers 9 bases. Trimming cost V 2 bases and J 4 bases; bases outside gene matches: 5. From germline, CDR1 is SGHKS and CDR2 YYEKEE (reference sequence). This CDR3 spans 15 amino acids. The CDR3 loop reads CASSLPTGGADTQYF. The CDR3 nucleotides are TGTGCCAGCAGCTTACCGACAGGGGGTGCAGATACGCAGTATTTT.

This clone was detected ten times or more. DNA of the CDR3: TGTGCCAGCAGTGAATTTGTGGCTGTCGATGAGCAGTTCTTC. Protein product: CASSEFVAVDEQFF. The V and J genes are TRBV2 and TRBJ2-1; D ambiguous. This CDR3 comprises 14 residues. V lost 2 bases to trimming and J lost 8 bases, with 13 bases between them. Germline V lookup: CDR1 SNHLY, CDR2 FYNNEI.

The chain employs TRBV6-5 and TRBJ1-1, with D possibly matching TRBD1 (6 bases). The germline gives CDR1 MNHEY, CDR2 SVGAGI. V was trimmed by 6 bases and J by 1 base, leaving 15 bases between them. This CDR3 is 15 amino acids long. DNA for the CDR3: TGTGCCAGCAGCATCAGACAGGTGCCGAACACTGAAGCTTTCTTT. Translated, it gives CASSIRQVPNTEAFF.

The rearrangement joins TRBV7-2 to TRBJ2-3, with 10 positions matching TRBD1. With V trimmed by 4 bases and J by 4 bases, 8 bases remained unmatched. The CDR3 spans 16 residues. Germline values: CDR1 SGHTA, CDR2 FQGNSA. CDR3 region: CASSSPTGGLSDTQYF. The CDR3 coding sequence is TGTGCCAGCAGCTCACCGACAGGGGGCTTGTCAGATACGCAGTATTTT.

The chain recombines TRBV4-2 with TRBJ1-4, with 7 bases matching TRBD1. The germline V gene encodes CDR1 LGHNA and CDR2 YNFKEQ. The CDR3 sequence is 14 residues long. V was clipped by 3 bases and J by 5 bases; unmatched bases: 3. This chain's CDR3 is CASSQGDSNEKLFF. CDR3 nucleotide sequence: TGTGCCAGCAGCCAGGGGGACAGCAATGAAAAACTGTTTTTT.

The J gene is TRBJ1-2, the V gene TRBV5-6; 9 positions match TRBD1. The CDR3 length is 16 residues. Germline values: CDR1 SGHDT, CDR2 YYEEEE. The trim removed 0 bases at V and 2 bases at J, leaving 5 bases unmatched. The CDR3, as DNA: TGTGCCAGCAGCTTGGTTACAGGACAGGGGAACTATGGCTACACCTTC. Protein sequence: CASSLVTGQGNYGYTF.

The CDR3 region is CASSEGLATYNEQFF. As DNA, the CDR3 is TGTGCCAGCAGTGAGGGGCTAGCGACCTACAATGAGCAGTTCTTC. The chain is built from TRBV2 and TRBJ2-1; perhaps TRBD2 as D (6 bases). Trimming removed 3 bases from V and 2 bases from J, with 11 bases in between. Germline loops: CDR1 SNHLY, CDR2 FYNNEI. The CDR3 totals 15 residues. Full variable domain (outside the CDR3, taken from reference TRBV2 and TRBJ2-1): EPEVTQTPSHQVTQMGQEVILRCVPISNHLYFYWYRQILGQKVEFLVSFYNNEISEKSEIFDDQFSVERPDGSNFTLKIRSTKLEDSAMYFCASSEGLATYNEQFFGPGTRLTVL.

This CDR3 reads CASSLSGQGFSGANVLTF. CDR3 DNA sequence: TGTGCCAGCAGCTTATCGGGCCAGGGATTCTCTGGGGCCAACGTCCTGACTTTC. The rearrangement links TRBV7-2 to TRBJ2-6; tentative D call: TRBD1 (5 bases). CDR3 size: 18 residues. The germline gives CDR1 SGHTA, CDR2 FQGNSA. With 2 bases removed from V and 0 bases from J, the gap between germline ends came to 14 bases.

The chain joins TRBV16 to TRBJ1-2, with 8 nucleotides matching TRBD1. This CDR3 is 18 amino acids long. Germline loops: CDR1 KGHSY, CDR2 FQNENV. V trimming: 3 bases; J trimming: 3 bases; junction bases outside the gene matches: 15. CDR3 coding DNA: TGTGCCAGCAGCCATAGGGTCCAGGGGGCGCAGGATGACTATGGCTACACCTTC. Translated, it gives CASSHRVQGAQDDYGYTF.

The chain couples TRBV4-3 to TRBJ2-3; 7 nucleotides align to TRBD1. After removal of 0 bases from V and 5 bases from J, the junction contained 8 bases not matched to a gene. CDR1 LGHNA and CDR2 YSLEER come from the germline V gene. The CDR3 sequence is 16 residues long. The CDR3 sequence: CASSQEGQILGDTQYF. The CDR3 coding sequence is TGCGCCAGCAGCCAAGAGGGACAGATTCTGGGAGATACGCAGTATTTT.

This sequence joins TRBV27 and TRBJ2-5; 8 nucleotides align to TRBD2. CDR1 is MNHEY and CDR2 is SMNVEV in the germline V gene (reference sequence). CDR3 length equals 14 residues. V was clipped by 8 bases and J by 1 base; unmatched bases: 6. The CDR3 protein is CASSAGGGQETQYF. The CDR3, as DNA: TGTGCCAGCTCTGCGGGGGGTGGCCAAGAGACCCAGTACTTC.

The CDR3 spells CATSRDRDSYNEQFF. The CDR3 DNA reads as TGTGCCACCAGCAGAGATCGGGACAGTTACAATGAGCAGTTCTTC. The chain links TRBV15 to TRBJ2-1, with TRBD1 matching 7 bases. V shed 0 bases and J 4 bases; nucleotides not matched to a gene: 3. In germline, CDR1 is LNHNV, CDR2 YYDKDF (reference sequence). The CDR3 extends over 15 amino acids.

This chain connects TRBV7-8 to TRBJ1-5, with D possibly matching TRBD1 (6 bases). Germline values: CDR1 SGHVS, CDR2 FQNEAQ. V was trimmed by 3 bases and J by 4 bases, leaving 16 bases between them. The CDR3 runs 16 residues. DNA of the CDR3: TGTGCCAGCAGCTTCTCCGGGGCAGGGGAAAATCAGCCCCAGCATTTT. Protein product: CASSFSGAGENQPQHF. The whole variable domain, remainder taken from reference TRBV7-8 and TRBJ1-5, is GAGVSQSPRYKVAKRGQDVALRCDPISGHVSLFWYQQALGQGPEFLTYFQNEAQLDKSGLPSDRFFAERPEGSVSTLKIQRTQQEDSAVYLCASSFSGAGENQPQHFGDGTRLSIL.

The chain has TRBV7-9 and TRBJ2-2; the match to TRBD2 covers 10 bases. Germline CDR1 SEHNR, CDR2 FQNEAQ (reference sequence). This CDR3 is built from 18 residues. V lost 5 bases, J lost 5 bases, and 14 bases stayed unmatched. For the CDR3, the DNA is TGTGCCAGCAGCCCCGAAGCGGGGGGGCGGAGTAAGACCGGGGAGCTGTTTTTT. Its protein is CASSPEAGGRSKTGELFF.

The rearrangement links TRBV6-5 to TRBJ1-2; tentatively, D is TRBD1 (5 bases). Germline V gene sequence: CDR1 MNHEY, CDR2 SVGAGI. The V gene lost 5 bases and the J gene lost 0 bases, with 10 bases spanning the gap. The CDR3 is 14 residues long. For the CDR3, the DNA is TGTGCCAGCAGTAGCGCAGGGACTAACTATGGCTACACCTTC. The encoded protein is CASSSAGTNYGYTF.

The genes are TRBV4-1 and TRBJ1-2, with 7 bases matching TRBD1. The CDR3 is 16 residues long. V gave up 3 bases and J gave up 7 bases; unmatched junction bases: 14. Germline V CDR1 and CDR2: MGHRA, YSYEKL. The CDR3 DNA reads TGCGCCAGCAGCCAGCTAGGGACAGATGGCGAGCGTGGCTACACCTTC. Translation gives CASSQLGTDGERGYTF.

The CDR3 loop reads CASSAGTGTFSGNTIYF. The CDR3, as DNA: TGTGCCAGCAGCGCCGGGACAGGGACCTTTTCTGGAAACACCATATATTTT. The rearrangement links TRBV9 to TRBJ1-3; TRBD1 matches at 9 bases. The CDR3 runs to 17 residues. Trimming removed 3 bases from V and 1 base from J; junction bases left unmatched: 8. CDR1 and CDR2 (germline): SGDLS, YYNGEE.

This chain connects TRBV29-1 to TRBJ1-1; the D gene is possibly TRBD1 (6 bases). With 6 bases removed from V and 0 bases from J, the gap between germline ends came to 11 bases. This CDR3 region has 13 residues. Germline CDR1 and CDR2: SQVTM and ANQGSEA. The CDR3 here is CSVGGDMNTEAFF. The DNA for the CDR3 is TGCAGCGTGGGGGGGGACATGAACACTGAAGCTTTCTTT. Combining the CDR3 with reference TRBV29-1 and TRBJ1-1 gives the whole variable domain SAVISQKPSRDICQRGTSLTIQCQVDSQVTMMFWYRQQPGQSLTLIATANQGSEATYESGFVIDKFPISRPNLTFSTLTVSNMSPEDSSIYLCSVGGDMNTEAFFGQGTRLTVV.